This T cell receptor beta chain was recorded in a study of T cell responses to AZD1222 COVID-19 vaccine. V lost 7 bases, J lost 0 bases, and 10 bases lay in between. Looked up from germline, CDR1 is MNHEY and CDR2 is SVGAGI. The CDR3 has 15 amino acids. The protocol was immunoSEQ multiplex PCR, while the TCRdb copy is restricted to in-frame clones and leaves out a portion. This table holds roughly 100,000 clones, about 85% found once. This sequence originates from an adult in good health. The chain combines TRBV6-5 with TRBJ1-6; D gene ambiguous. The sequenced sample was peripheral blood, obtained on day 0 of AZD1222 vaccination. The CDR3 region is CASNLGSSYNSPLHF. The DNA of the CDR3 is TGTGCCAGCAACCTAGGGAGCTCCTATAATTCACCCCTCCACTTT.